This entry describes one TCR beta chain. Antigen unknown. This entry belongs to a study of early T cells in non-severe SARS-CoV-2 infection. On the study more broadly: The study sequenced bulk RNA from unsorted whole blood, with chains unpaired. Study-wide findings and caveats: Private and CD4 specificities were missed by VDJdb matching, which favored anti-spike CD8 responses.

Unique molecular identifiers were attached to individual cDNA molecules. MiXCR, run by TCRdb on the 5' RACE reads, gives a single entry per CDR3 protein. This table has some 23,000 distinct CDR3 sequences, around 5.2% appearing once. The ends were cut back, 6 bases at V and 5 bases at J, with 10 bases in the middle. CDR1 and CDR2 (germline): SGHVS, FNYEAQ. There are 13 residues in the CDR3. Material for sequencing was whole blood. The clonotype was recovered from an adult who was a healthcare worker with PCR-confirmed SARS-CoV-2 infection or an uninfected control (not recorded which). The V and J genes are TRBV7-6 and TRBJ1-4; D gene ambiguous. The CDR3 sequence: CASSGRPNEKLFF. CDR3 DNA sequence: TGTGCCAGCAGTGGAAGGCCCAATGAAAAACTGTTTTTT.